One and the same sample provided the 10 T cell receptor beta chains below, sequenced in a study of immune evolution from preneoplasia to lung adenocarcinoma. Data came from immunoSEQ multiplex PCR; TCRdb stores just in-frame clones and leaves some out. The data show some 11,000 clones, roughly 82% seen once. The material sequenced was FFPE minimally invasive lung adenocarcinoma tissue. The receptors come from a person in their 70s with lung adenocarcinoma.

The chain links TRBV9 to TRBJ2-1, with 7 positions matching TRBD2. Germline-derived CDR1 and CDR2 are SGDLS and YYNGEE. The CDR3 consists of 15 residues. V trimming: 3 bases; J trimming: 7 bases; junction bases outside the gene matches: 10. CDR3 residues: CASSGPSGIGNEQFF. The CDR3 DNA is TGTGCCAGCAGCGGGCCGAGCGGGATAGGGAATGAGCAGTTCTTC.

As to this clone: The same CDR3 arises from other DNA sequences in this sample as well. This chain's CDR3 is CASSEDAGELFF. The DNA for the CDR3 is TGTGCCAGCAGCGAGGATGCTGGGGAGCTGTTTTTT. This chain links TRBV9 with TRBJ2-2; unclear D gene. Germline values: CDR1 SGDLS, CDR2 YYNGEE. V was clipped by 3 bases and J by 8 bases, with 8 bases between them. The CDR3 runs 12 residues.

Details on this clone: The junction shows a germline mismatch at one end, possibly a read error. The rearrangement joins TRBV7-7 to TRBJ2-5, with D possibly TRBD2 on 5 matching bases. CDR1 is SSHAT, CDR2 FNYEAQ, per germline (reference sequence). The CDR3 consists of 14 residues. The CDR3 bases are TGTGCTAGCAGCTTAGCGCCGACTCGGGAGACCCAGTACTTC. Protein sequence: CASSLAPTRETQYF.

CDR3 residues: CASSFGGSNTDTQYF. CDR3 bases: TGTGCCAGCAGCTTCGGCGGGTCTAACACAGATACGCAGTATTTT. The V call is TRBV7-2, the J call TRBJ2-3; tentative D call: TRBD2 (5 bases). Trimming removed 3 bases at V and 2 bases at J, with 12 bases between. Looked up from germline, CDR1 is SGHTA and CDR2 is FQGNSA. The CDR3 spans 15 residues.

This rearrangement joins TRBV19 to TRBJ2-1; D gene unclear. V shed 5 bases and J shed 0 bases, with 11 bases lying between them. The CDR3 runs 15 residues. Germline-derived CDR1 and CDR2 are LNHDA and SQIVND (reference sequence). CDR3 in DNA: TGTGCCAGTAGTCAGACTTCCAGCTCCTACAATGAGCAGTTCTTC. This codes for CASSQTSSSYNEQFF.

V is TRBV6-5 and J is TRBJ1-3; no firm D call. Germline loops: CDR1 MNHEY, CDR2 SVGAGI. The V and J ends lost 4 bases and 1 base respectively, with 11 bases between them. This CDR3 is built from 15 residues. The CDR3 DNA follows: TGTGCCAGCAGTTCCCGGCACAGTTCTGGAAACACCATATATTTT. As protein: CASSSRHSSGNTIYF.

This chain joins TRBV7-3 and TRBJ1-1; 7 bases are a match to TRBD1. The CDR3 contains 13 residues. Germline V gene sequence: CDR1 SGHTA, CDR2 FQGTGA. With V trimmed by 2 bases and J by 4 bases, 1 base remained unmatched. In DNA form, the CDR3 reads TGTGCCAGCAGCTTAGGGACAGTCACTGAAGCTTTCTTT. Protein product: CASSLGTVTEAFF.

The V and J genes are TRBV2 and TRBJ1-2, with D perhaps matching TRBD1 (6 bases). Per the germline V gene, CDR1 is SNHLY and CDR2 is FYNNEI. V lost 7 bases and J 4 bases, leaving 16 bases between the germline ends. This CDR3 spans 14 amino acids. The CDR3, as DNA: TGTGCCAGCACGAGAGAACAGGGAACCTATGGCTACACCTTC. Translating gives CASTREQGTYGYTF.

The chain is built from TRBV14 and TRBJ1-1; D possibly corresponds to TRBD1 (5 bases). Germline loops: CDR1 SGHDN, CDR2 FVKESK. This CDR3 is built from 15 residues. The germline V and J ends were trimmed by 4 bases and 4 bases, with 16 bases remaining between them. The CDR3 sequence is CASSPPGKVGTEAFF. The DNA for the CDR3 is TGTGCCAGCAGCCCCCCAGGGAAAGTGGGCACTGAAGCTTTCTTT.

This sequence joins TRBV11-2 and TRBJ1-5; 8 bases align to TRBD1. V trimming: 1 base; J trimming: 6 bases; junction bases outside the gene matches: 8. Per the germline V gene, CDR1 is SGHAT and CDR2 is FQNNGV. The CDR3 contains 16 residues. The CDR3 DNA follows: TGTGCCAGCAGCTTAGGGGCAGGGGGCTATGGTCAGCCCCAGCATTTT. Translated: CASSLGAGGYGQPQHF.